The 17 T cell receptor beta chains below come from one sample, sequenced in a study of shared clonotypes between healthy human individuals. Here immunoSEQ multiplex PCR was the method, and the copy in TCRdb shows in-frame clones only, minus some. The sample has about 2.1 million clones, roughly 95% seen once. CD45RO-negative, CCR7-selected cells formed the naive CD8 fraction, which excluded terminally differentiated effector memory CD45RA+ cells. Sequencing used naive CD8+ T cells from PBMCs. These receptors were taken from a young man in good health. Some clones in this sample may be carry-over from other donors' samples.

The chain joins TRBV4-1 to TRBJ1-2; weak D call: TRBD1 (6 bases). V gave up 4 bases and J gave up 4 bases, with 22 bases separating them. The CDR3 has 17 amino acids. Germline assignment: CDR1 MGHRA and CDR2 YSYEKL. The CDR3 bases are TGCGCCAGCAGCCGCCACCCCGGCAGGGGCGGGTCCTATGGCTACACCTTC. It encodes CASSRHPGRGGSYGYTF.

With respect to this clone: Different DNA sequences within this sample yield the same CDR3. The chain joins TRBV7-9 to TRBJ2-3; 13 nucleotides agree with TRBD2. From germline, CDR1 is SEHNR and CDR2 FQNEAQ (reference sequence). The trim removed 4 bases at V and 3 bases at J, leaving 4 bases unmatched. This CDR3 region has 16 residues. The CDR3 protein is CASSSRTSGSTDTQYF. The CDR3 nucleotides read TGTGCCAGCAGCTCGAGGACTAGCGGGAGTACAGATACGCAGTATTTT.

In its sample, this clone was seen once. V gene TRBV15 combines with J gene TRBJ2-1; possibly TRBD2 for D (5 bases). Germline V lookup: CDR1 LNHNV, CDR2 YYDKDF (reference sequence). CDR3 length equals 15 residues. Trimming took off 3 bases at V and 6 bases at J, with 15 bases between the two ends. The CDR3 DNA sequence: TGTGCCACCAGCAGGGTGAGTTTAGCGTCCAATGAGCAGTTCTTC. It is translated as CATSRVSLASNEQFF.

This clone appeared once. The chain couples TRBV5-1 to TRBJ2-2; D is unclear. Per germline, CDR1 SGHRS and CDR2 YFSETQ. The ends were cut back, 4 bases at V and 3 bases at J, with 4 bases in the middle. This CDR3 is 12 amino acids long. CDR3 nucleotide sequence: TGCGCCAGCAGCCCTTACACCGGGGAGCTGTTTTTT. This sequence encodes CASSPYTGELFF.

The chain recombines TRBV10-3 with TRBJ2-7; D is perhaps TRBD1 (5 bases). The V gene's germline CDR1 is ENHRY and CDR2 SYGVKD. This CDR3 spans 16 amino acids. The V end was cut by 0 bases, the J end by 5 bases, with 17 bases between. The DNA of the CDR3 is TGTGCCATCAGTGAGTCGATCGGCAGGGTGGTTAACGAGCAGTACTTC. The encoded protein is CAISESIGRVVNEQYF.

This chain connects TRBV29-1 to TRBJ2-1; 7 bases line up with TRBD2. The CDR3 length is 11 residues. CDR1 and CDR2 (germline): SQVTM, ANQGSEA. Trimming at V came to 8 bases and at J to 10 bases, leaving 8 bases not matched to a gene. CDR3 coding DNA: TGCAGCCCCCTGGCGGGGGTGGAGCAGTTCTTC. It encodes CSPLAGVEQFF.

This clone has just a few counts. The rearrangement joins TRBV7-9 to TRBJ1-1; 10 bases map to TRBD1. V trimming: 3 bases; J trimming: 0 bases; junction bases outside the gene matches: 1. This CDR3 is 15 amino acids long. Germline CDR1 and CDR2: SEHNR and FQNEAQ (reference sequence). The CDR3 DNA reads TGTGCCAGCAGCTTCGGACAGGGGGTGAACACTGAAGCTTTCTTT. This translates into CASSFGQGVNTEAFF.

This chain links TRBV11-2 with TRBJ1-1, with D uncertain. The CDR3 contains 16 residues. Between the trimmed V and J ends, which lost 2 bases and 3 bases, there was a span of 16 bases. From germline, CDR1 is SGHAT and CDR2 FQNNGV. The DNA of the CDR3 is TGTGCCAGCAGCTTACGGTCCGGAAGGGCGGACACTGAAGCTTTCTTT. Protein sequence: CASSLRSGRADTEAFF.

This clone appeared once. The CDR3 sequence is CATSPHGGGQNYGYTF. The CDR3 bases are TGTGCCACCAGCCCACATGGGGGGGGACAAAACTATGGCTACACCTTC. This chain joins TRBV15 and TRBJ1-2; maybe TRBD1 (6 bases). V was clipped by 5 bases and J by 2 bases, with 18 bases between them. This CDR3 spans 16 amino acids. The germline CDR1 and CDR2 sequences are LNHNV and YYDKDF (reference sequence). Full variable domain (rest looked up from reference TRBV15 and TRBJ1-2): DAMVIQNPRYQVTQFGKPVTLSCSQTLNHNVMYWYQQKSSQAPKLLFHYYDKDFNNEADTPDNFQSRRPNTSFCFLDIRSPGLGDTAMYLCATSPHGGGQNYGYTFGSGTRLTVV.

In the case of this clone: The sample has other DNA sequences that encode this CDR3 too. This sequence joins TRBV6-5 and TRBJ1-1; D ambiguous. This CDR3 spans 14 amino acids. Germline CDR1 and CDR2: MNHEY and SVGAGI. The germline V and J ends were trimmed by 2 bases and 0 bases, with 7 bases remaining between them. CDR3 coding DNA: TGTGCCAGCAGTTACGGGCAGCTGAACACTGAAGCTTTCTTT. This sequence encodes CASSYGQLNTEAFF.

The chain couples TRBV7-9 to TRBJ2-7; D call uncertain. V lost 7 bases to trimming and J lost 5 bases, with 18 bases between them. CDR1 and CDR2 from the germline V gene are SEHNR and FQNEAQ (reference sequence). The CDR3 sequence is 14 residues long. CDR3: CASIAGWAKDEQYF. The CDR3 DNA is TGTGCCAGCATCGCCGGCTGGGCGAAGGACGAGCAGTACTTC.

The chain uses TRBV28 and TRBJ2-3; the match to TRBD1 covers 8 bases. The CDR3 loop spans 15 amino acids. With V trimmed by 6 bases and J by 3 bases, 8 bases remained unmatched. From germline, CDR1 is MDHEN and CDR2 SYDVKM. CDR3 loop: CASREMTGETDTQYF. In nucleotides, the CDR3 is TGTGCCAGCAGGGAAATGACAGGGGAGACAGATACGCAGTATTTT.

The CDR3 DNA follows: TGTGCCAGTAGTATAACCCCCCCGGGGGAAGATACGCAGTATTTT. It encodes CASSITPPGEDTQYF. The gene calls are TRBV19 and TRBJ2-3, with D perhaps matching TRBD2 (6 bases). V dropped 2 bases and J dropped 5 bases, with 14 bases sitting between them. The CDR3 spans 15 residues. Germline CDR1 LNHDA, CDR2 SQIVND (reference sequence). Variable domain in full (rest from reference TRBV19 and TRBJ2-3): DGGITQSPKYLFRKEGQNVTLSCEQNLNHDAMYWYRQDPGQGLRLIYYSQIVNDFQKGDIAEGYSVSREKKESFPLTVTSAQKNPTAFYLCASSITPPGEDTQYFGPGTRLTVL.

In the case of this clone: This specimen includes other DNA sequences encoding the same CDR3. V usage is TRBV27 and J usage is TRBJ2-1; the D is unclear. CDR1 is MNHEY and CDR2 is SMNVEV in the germline V gene (reference sequence). CDR3 length: 11 residues. Trimming took off 3 bases at V and 8 bases at J, with 5 bases between the two ends. CDR3 amino acids: CASSFGHEQFF. CDR3 bases: TGTGCCAGCAGTTTTGGGCATGAGCAGTTCTTC.

V and J are TRBV27 and TRBJ2-7; the D gene could be TRBD1 or TRBD2 (5 bases each). The V and J ends lost 5 bases and 3 bases respectively, with 17 bases between them. Germline CDR1 MNHEY, CDR2 SMNVEV (reference sequence). This CDR3 contains 15 residues. The chain's CDR3 is CASSPWDGGDYEQYF. In DNA form, the CDR3 reads TGTGCCAGCAGTCCATGGGACGGAGGAGACTACGAGCAGTACTTC.

The chain is built from TRBV11-3 and TRBJ2-5, with D possibly called TRBD1 or TRBD2 (7 bases each). Between the trimmed V and J ends, which lost 5 bases and 5 bases, there was a span of 12 bases. CDR3 length equals 13 residues. Germline V gene sequence: CDR1 SGHNT, CDR2 YENEEA. The CDR3 here is CASSQGGSETQYF. The CDR3 DNA reads as TGTGCCAGCAGCCAGGGGGGGTCGGAGACCCAGTACTTC.

The chain is built from TRBV28 and TRBJ1-4, with 7 bases aligning to TRBD1. Per the germline V gene, CDR1 is MDHEN and CDR2 is SYDVKM. V lost 7 bases to trimming and J lost 7 bases; unmatched junction nucleotides: 36. The CDR3 runs 23 residues. The CDR3 is CASIGDGTALRPHSRLGVEKLFF. The CDR3 DNA reads as TGTGCCAGCATAGGTGATGGGACAGCCCTTCGTCCTCATTCGCGGTTAGGTGTTGAAAAACTGTTTTTT. The full variable domain, completed using reference TRBV28 and TRBJ1-4, is DVKVTQSSRYLVKRTGEKVFLECVQDMDHENMFWYRQDPGLGLRLIYFSYDVKMKEKGDIPEGYSVSREKKERFSLILESASTNQTSMYLCASIGDGTALRPHSRLGVEKLFFGSGTQLSVL.